This TCR beta chain was sequenced in a study of cytotoxic CD8 clonotypes in ibrutinib-treated CLL. Sequencing sought depths of 1 in 200,000 to 1 in 1 million T cells. The table came from immunoSEQ multiplex PCR; TCRdb's copy has only in-frame clones and leaves some out. The sample holds some 300,000 clones, about 80% seen once. The CDR3 length is 14 residues. From germline, CDR1 is MNHEY and CDR2 SVGAGI. V lost 0 bases to trimming and J lost 6 bases, with 11 bases between them. The source material was PBMCs, sampled before ibrutinib treatment. This sequence originates from a human donor with chronic lymphocytic leukemia. V usage is TRBV6-5 and J usage is TRBJ2-5; D not resolved. CDR3 region: CASSYSVVSQTQYF. CDR3 sequence (DNA): TGTGCCAGCAGTTACTCTGTCGTTAGCCAGACCCAGTACTTC.